Below, 21 T cell receptor beta chains from the same sample are listed, as sequenced in a study of blood T cell repertoires in COVID-19. Repertoires were generated with immunoSEQ multiplex PCR, while TCRdb's copy carries only in-frame clones and drops some. Seen here are about 260,000 clones, more than 75% observed once, and the top ten hold approximately 2.3%. Sequencing was performed on peripheral blood. These receptors came from a woman aged 50 to 65 with acute or convalescent COVID-19.

V and J are TRBV4-1 and TRBJ1-4, with a tentative D call TRBD1 (6 bases). Trimming took off 3 bases at V and 6 bases at J, with 20 bases between the two ends. CDR3 length: 17 residues. Looked up from germline, CDR1 is MGHRA and CDR2 is YSYEKL. The CDR3 sequence: CASSHLHRSAGDEKLFF. The CDR3 DNA is TGCGCCAGCAGCCACCTTCACAGGTCGGCAGGGGATGAAAAACTGTTTTTT.

The chain is built from TRBV5-4 and TRBJ2-1, with D perhaps matching TRBD1 (6 bases). CDR3 length: 15 amino acids. Germline V gene lookup returns CDR1 SGHNT and CDR2 YYREEE (reference sequence). The V end was cut by 4 bases, the J end by 3 bases, with 14 bases between. This chain's CDR3 is CASSEQGSGYNEQFF. The CDR3 DNA is TGTGCCAGCAGCGAACAGGGTAGTGGCTACAATGAGCAGTTCTTC. The complete variable domain, with remaining parts taken from reference TRBV5-4 and TRBJ2-1, reads ETGVTQSPTHLIKTRGQQVTLRCSSQSGHNTVSWYQQALGQGPQFIFQYYREEENGRGNFPPRFSGLQFPNYSSELNVNALELDDSALYLCASSEQGSGYNEQFFGPGTRLTVL.

The genes are TRBV7-2 and TRBJ1-1; TRBD1 is a possible D gene (6 bases). The ends were cut back, 3 bases at V and 8 bases at J, with 13 bases in the middle. The V gene's germline CDR1 is SGHTA and CDR2 FQGNSA. This CDR3 has 13 residues. The CDR3 DNA sequence: TGTGCCAGCAGCTTCATTAACCAGGGGGAAGCTTTCTTT. It translates to CASSFINQGEAFF. Together with reference TRBV7-2 and TRBJ1-1, the CDR3 gives the full variable domain: GAGVSQSPSNKVTEKGKDVELRCDPISGHTALYWYRQSLGQGLEFLIYFQGNSAPDKSGLPSDRFSAERTGGSVSTLTIQRTQQEDSAVYLCASSFINQGEAFFGQGTRLTVV.

The chain recombines TRBV19 with TRBJ2-5; 7 bases match TRBD1. Germline CDR1 reads LNHDA; CDR2 reads SQIVND (reference sequence). With V trimmed by 5 bases and J by 3 bases, 12 bases remained unmatched. The CDR3 is 16 amino acids. DNA of the CDR3: TGTGCCAGTAGTGCCCCCGACAGGGACCCGAAAGAGACCCAGTACTTC. Translated, it gives CASSAPDRDPKETQYF.

V is TRBV3-1 (or the pseudogene TRBV3-2) and J is TRBJ1-4, with a possible D match to TRBD1 (5 bases). Germline V gives CDR1 LGHDT, CDR2 YNNKEL (reference sequence). The CDR3 is 15 amino acids. V was shortened by 4 bases and J by 8 bases, with 17 bases between the two germline ends. The CDR3, as DNA: TGTGCCAGCAGCCCTAGGGGCAGGGAAGGGGAAAAACTGTTTTTT. The encoded protein is CASSPRGREGEKLFF.

This chain connects TRBV28 to TRBJ1-3, with D possibly TRBD1 on 5 matching bases. The germline V and J ends were trimmed by 3 bases and 7 bases, with 16 bases remaining between them. CDR1 MDHEN and CDR2 SYDVKM come from the germline V gene. This CDR3 contains 15 residues. CDR3 protein: CASSLGRTKGNTIYF. The DNA of the CDR3 is TGTGCCAGCAGTTTGGGCAGGACTAAGGGGAACACCATATATTTT.

V and J are TRBV9 and TRBJ2-3; a weak D match, TRBD2 (7 bases). Trimming cost V 4 bases and J 2 bases, with 20 bases left between them. Germline-derived CDR1 and CDR2 are SGDLS and YYNGEE. CDR3 length: 17 residues. CDR3 protein: CASSPQGGRVLTDTQYF. The DNA for the CDR3 is TGTGCCAGCAGCCCTCAAGGGGGGAGGGTCCTCACAGATACGCAGTATTTT.

The chain links TRBV2 to TRBJ2-1; TRBD2 is a possible D gene (5 bases). This CDR3 spans 12 amino acids. Germline lookup yields CDR1 SNHLY and CDR2 FYNNEI. Between the trimmed V and J ends, which lost 4 bases and 7 bases, there was a span of 8 bases. The CDR3 protein is CASSAWENEQFF. Here the CDR3 DNA reads TGTGCCAGCAGTGCCTGGGAGAATGAGCAGTTCTTC.

The chain has TRBV27 and TRBJ1-2; weak D call: TRBD1 (5 bases). The CDR3 is 14 amino acids. CDR1 MNHEY and CDR2 SMNVEV come from the germline V gene (reference sequence). Deletions cut 4 bases from V and 2 bases from J, with 11 bases between. In DNA form, the CDR3 reads TGTGCCAGCAGTTGGGGGGACGGAAACTATGGCTACACCTTC. This encodes CASSWGDGNYGYTF.

The V call is TRBV5-1, the J call TRBJ2-2; TRBD1 matches 7 bases. This CDR3 spans 15 amino acids. The trim removed 4 bases at V and 4 bases at J, leaving 7 bases unmatched. CDR1 is SGHRS, CDR2 YFSETQ, per germline. CDR3 in DNA: TGCGCCAGCAGCCTTAACAGGGGTGGCACCGGGGAGCTGTTTTTT. This codes for CASSLNRGGTGELFF.

The V and J genes are TRBV5-6 and TRBJ2-5; 12 bases fit TRBD1. V shed 4 bases, J shed 5 bases, and the junction held 3 bases outside the gene matches. The CDR3 loop spans 14 amino acids. In germline, CDR1 is SGHDT, CDR2 YYEEEE. CDR3 amino acids: CASSGTGGDETQYF. As DNA, the CDR3 is TGTGCCAGCAGCGGGACAGGGGGCGACGAGACCCAGTACTTC.

This clone was seen a single time. The chain employs TRBV5-1 and TRBJ2-3; D is unclear. The CDR3 sequence is 14 residues long. Trimming cost V 0 bases and J 2 bases, with 7 bases left between them. CDR1 is SGHRS, CDR2 YFSETQ, per germline. This chain's CDR3 is CASSLDTTTDTQYF. The CDR3 region has the DNA TGCGCCAGCAGCTTGGACACAACCACAGATACGCAGTATTTT.

This chain uses TRBV4-1 with TRBJ2-2, with D tentatively TRBD2 (5 bases). This CDR3 spans 15 amino acids. The germline CDR1 and CDR2 sequences are MGHRA and YSYEKL. V dropped 0 bases and J dropped 0 bases, with 5 bases sitting between them. The CDR3 nucleotides are TGCGCCAGCAGCCAAGAGACTACGAACACCGGGGAGCTGTTTTTT. Amino acids: CASSQETTNTGELFF.

This clone has ten or more counts. This chain joins TRBV4-2 and TRBJ2-7; D unclear. Germline lookup yields CDR1 LGHNA and CDR2 YNFKEQ. Trimming took 0 bases from V and 3 from J, leaving 12 bases between them. The CDR3 runs to 15 residues. The DNA for the CDR3 is TGTGCCAGCAGCCAAGATCGCCTAGTAGACTACGAGCAGTACTTC. Amino acids: CASSQDRLVDYEQYF.

The chain has TRBV11-2 and TRBJ2-3; the D gene is possibly TRBD1 (5 bases). With 1 base removed from V and 0 bases from J, the gap between germline ends came to 11 bases. From germline, CDR1 is SGHAT and CDR2 FQNNGV. This CDR3 region has 16 residues. In DNA, the CDR3 is TGTGCCAGCAGCTTAGGAGCAGGGAAGAGCACAGATACGCAGTATTTT. It codes for CASSLGAGKSTDTQYF.

This chain joins TRBV19 and TRBJ2-7; TRBD1 matches 11 bases. The germline V gene encodes CDR1 LNHDA and CDR2 SQIVND (reference sequence). The junction had 3 bases not matched to a gene; V was cut back by 7 bases and J by 4 bases. The CDR3 totals 13 residues. CDR3 residues: CASKRDRGYEQYF. The CDR3 bases are TGTGCCAGTAAACGGGACAGGGGGTACGAGCAGTACTTC.

The chain employs TRBV27 and TRBJ1-5; 9 positions agree with TRBD1. Trimming took 5 bases from V and 5 from J; bases not matched to a gene: 4. The CDR3 spans 14 residues. Germline CDR1 is MNHEY and CDR2 is SMNVEV (reference sequence). The DNA for the CDR3 is TGTGCCAGCAGTCCAGGACAGGGGTATCAGCCCCAGCATTTT. It translates to CASSPGQGYQPQHF.

The chain joins TRBV6-4 to TRBJ2-3; tentative D call: TRBD2 (6 bases). Germline V gene data show CDR1 as MRHNA and CDR2 as SNTAGT. The CDR3 runs to 14 residues. Trimming took off 5 bases at V and 1 base at J, with 10 bases between the two ends. CDR3 protein: CASSSQRGTDTQYF. The CDR3 DNA follows: TGTGCCAGCAGTAGTCAGCGGGGCACAGATACGCAGTATTTT.

The chain has TRBV3-1 (or the pseudogene TRBV3-2) and TRBJ2-1; D uncertain. Trimming removed 4 bases from V and 6 bases from J, with 10 bases in between. Germline CDR1 LGHDT, CDR2 YNNKEL (reference sequence). This CDR3 spans 13 amino acids. The CDR3 reads CASSPYFGNEQFF. CDR3 nucleotides: TGTGCCAGCAGCCCCTACTTTGGCAATGAGCAGTTCTTC.

The genes are TRBV9 and TRBJ2-1, with 8 bases matching TRBD2. The CDR3 totals 16 residues. Germline loops: CDR1 SGDLS, CDR2 YYNGEE. Trimming removed 3 bases from V and 7 bases from J; junction bases left unmatched: 12. CDR3 sequence: CASSGLAGTTGNEQFF. The DNA of the CDR3 is TGTGCCAGCAGCGGCCTAGCGGGTACTACGGGGAATGAGCAGTTCTTC.

The CDR3: CASSPMTSGSGEQFF. CDR3 DNA: TGTGCCAGCTCACCTATGACTAGCGGGAGTGGTGAGCAGTTCTTC. The V and J genes are TRBV18 and TRBJ2-1; TRBD2 agrees at 12 bases. The CDR3 runs to 15 residues. Germline assignment: CDR1 KGHSH and CDR2 LQKENI. The J segment lost 9 bases and the V segment lost 3 bases, leaving 6 bases of the junction unmatched.